A single sample is the source of the 8 T cell receptor beta chains below, sequenced in a study of spatial heterogeneity in lung cancer. Overall study findings and caveats: Tumor mutation count correlated with how many alpha and beta TCRs expanded intratumorally.

TCRdb fed the 5' RACE reads into MiXCR, producing one record per CDR3 protein. Seen here are about 18,000 distinct CDR3 sequences, less than 8% observed once, and the top ten hold roughly 25%. No cognate antigen is known for these TCRs. Time point given: sample taken at primary tumor resection. This material consisted of lung tumor tissue, taken at surgery. These receptors came from a male donor with early-stage non-small cell lung cancer.

The chain joins TRBV10-3 to TRBJ2-3, with 14 bases aligning to TRBD2. V shed 6 bases, J shed 2 bases, and the junction held 7 bases outside the gene matches. The CDR3 spans 17 residues. Germline V lookup: CDR1 ENHRY, CDR2 SYGVKD. The CDR3: CAISERTSGGLTDTQYF. CDR3 nucleotides: TGTGCCATCAGCGAACGGACTAGCGGGGGGCTCACAGATACGCAGTATTTT.

The sample holds many counts of this clonotype. The V gene is TRBV5-6, the J gene TRBJ2-5, with a tentative D call TRBD1 (5 bases). CDR3 length: 15 residues. Germline V gene lookup returns CDR1 SGHDT and CDR2 YYEEEE. Trimming left V 1 base short and J 1 base short, with 11 bases between. CDR3 bases: TGTGCCAGCAGCTTGTCCAGGGTGGGCCAAGAGACCCAGTACTTC. This translates into CASSLSRVGQETQYF. Using reference TRBV5-6 and TRBJ2-5 for the parts outside the CDR3, the full variable domain is DAGVTQSPTHLIKTRGQQVTLRCSPKSGHDTVSWYQQALGQGPQFIFQYYEEEERQRGNFPDRFSGHQFPNYSSELNVNALLLGDSALYLCASSLSRVGQETQYFGPGTRLLVL.

The table lists this clonotype with a few counts. The V and J genes are TRBV7-2 and TRBJ1-4; TRBD1 might be the D (5 bases). The V gene's germline CDR1 is SGHTA and CDR2 FQGNSA. Trimming stripped 4 bases from V and 7 bases from J, with 13 bases between. The CDR3 contains 14 residues. CDR3 nucleotide sequence: TGTGCCAGCAGCTGGAAGACCGGGGGTGAAAAACTGTTTTTT. Encoded protein: CASSWKTGGEKLFF.

This clonotype was observed a handful of times. V usage is TRBV6-1 and J usage is TRBJ2-7; D remains unclear. Trimming cost V 10 bases and J 2 bases, with 18 bases left between them. The CDR3 contains 14 residues. Germline V gene data show CDR1 as MNHNS and CDR2 as SASEGT. CDR3 bases: TGTGCCACCTCGGTATTGGAAGCAGCCTACGAGCAGTACTTC. Its translation: CATSVLEAAYEQYF.

This clonotype is medium-sized in the sample. The chain combines TRBV28 with TRBJ1-3; weak D call: TRBD1 (5 bases). This CDR3 has 17 amino acids. Trimming left V 5 bases short and J 0 bases short, with 17 bases between. Germline V CDR1 and CDR2: MDHEN, SYDVKM. CDR3 sequence reads: CASSPFPGRNSGNTIYF. CDR3 coding DNA: TGTGCCAGCAGTCCTTTTCCGGGACGGAACTCTGGAAACACCATATATTTT. The variable domain in full, with the rest retrieved from reference TRBV28 and TRBJ1-3, is DVKVTQSSRYLVKRTGEKVFLECVQDMDHENMFWYRQDPGLGLRLIYFSYDVKMKEKGDIPEGYSVSREKKERFSLILESASTNQTSMYLCASSPFPGRNSGNTIYFGEGSWLTVV.

In its sample, this clonotype was seen many times. J is TRBJ1-4 and V is TRBV27; no reliable D call. Germline V CDR1 and CDR2: MNHEY, SMNVEV (reference sequence). The CDR3 length is 15 residues. Trimming left V 0 bases short and J 4 bases short, with 9 bases between. The chain's CDR3 is CASSLSRHSNEKLFF. The CDR3 nucleotides are TGTGCCAGCAGTTTATCGAGACACAGTAATGAAAAACTGTTTTTT.

This clonotype has a count of ten or more. V and J are TRBV5-1 and TRBJ2-3, with D possibly being TRBD1 (6 bases). CDR1 and CDR2 from the germline V gene are SGHRS and YFSETQ. Trimming removed 9 bases from V and 6 bases from J, with 23 bases in between. The CDR3 has 15 residues. CDR3 nucleotide sequence: TGCGCCACCCGCCGGGACACAGGCCCACAGGATACGCAGTATTTT. It translates to CATRRDTGPQDTQYF.

Many counts were recorded for this clonotype. This chain links TRBV10-3 with TRBJ1-6; 7 nucleotides align to TRBD1. The V segment lost 8 bases and the J segment 4 bases; nucleotides outside the gene matches: 5. The CDR3 has 14 amino acids. Germline V gene sequence: CDR1 ENHRY, CDR2 SYGVKD. The CDR3 is CAIRPGQYNSPLHF. The CDR3, as DNA: TGTGCCATCCGACCGGGACAGTATAATTCACCCCTCCACTTT.